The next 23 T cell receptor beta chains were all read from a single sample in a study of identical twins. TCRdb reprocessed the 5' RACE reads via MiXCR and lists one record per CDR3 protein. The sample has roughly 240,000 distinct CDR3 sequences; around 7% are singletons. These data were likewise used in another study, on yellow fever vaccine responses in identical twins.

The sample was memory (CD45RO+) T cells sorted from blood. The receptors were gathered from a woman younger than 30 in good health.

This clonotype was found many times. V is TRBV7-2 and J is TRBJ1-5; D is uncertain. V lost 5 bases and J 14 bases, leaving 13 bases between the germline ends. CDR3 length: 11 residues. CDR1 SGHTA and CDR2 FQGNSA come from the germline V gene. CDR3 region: CASSTGFEKHF. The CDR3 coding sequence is TGTGCCAGCAGCACGGGGTTTGAAAAGCATTTT.

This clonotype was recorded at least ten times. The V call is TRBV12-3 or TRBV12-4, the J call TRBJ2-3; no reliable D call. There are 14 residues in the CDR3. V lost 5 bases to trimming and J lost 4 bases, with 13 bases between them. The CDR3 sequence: CASSLAAPADTQYF. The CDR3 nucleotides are TGTGCCAGCAGTCTGGCGGCCCCGGCAGATACGCAGTATTTT.

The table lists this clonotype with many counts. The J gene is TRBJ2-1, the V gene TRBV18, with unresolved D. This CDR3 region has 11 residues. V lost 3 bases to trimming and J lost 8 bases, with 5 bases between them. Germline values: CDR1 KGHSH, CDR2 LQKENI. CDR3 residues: CASSPIDEQFF. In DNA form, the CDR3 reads TGTGCCAGCTCACCCATCGATGAGCAGTTCTTC.

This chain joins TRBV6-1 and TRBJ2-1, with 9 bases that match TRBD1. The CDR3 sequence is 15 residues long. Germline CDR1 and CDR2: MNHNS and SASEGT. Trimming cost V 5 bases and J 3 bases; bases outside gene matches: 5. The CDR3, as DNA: TGTGCCAGCAGTAATGACAGGGGGAACTACAATGAGCAGTTCTTC. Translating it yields CASSNDRGNYNEQFF.

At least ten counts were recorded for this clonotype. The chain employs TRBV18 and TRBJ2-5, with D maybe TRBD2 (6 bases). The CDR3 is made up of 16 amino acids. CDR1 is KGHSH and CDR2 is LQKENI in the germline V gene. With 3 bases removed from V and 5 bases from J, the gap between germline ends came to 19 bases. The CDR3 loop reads CASSPVLRAGSETQYF. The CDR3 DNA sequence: TGTGCCAGCTCACCCGTCCTGAGGGCGGGGTCGGAGACCCAGTACTTC. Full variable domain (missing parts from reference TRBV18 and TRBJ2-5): NAGVMQNPRHLVRRRGQEARLRCSPMKGHSHVYWYRQLPEEGLKFMVYLQKENIIDESGMPKERFSAEFPKEGPSILRIQQVVRGDSAAYFCASSPVLRAGSETQYFGPGTRLLVL.

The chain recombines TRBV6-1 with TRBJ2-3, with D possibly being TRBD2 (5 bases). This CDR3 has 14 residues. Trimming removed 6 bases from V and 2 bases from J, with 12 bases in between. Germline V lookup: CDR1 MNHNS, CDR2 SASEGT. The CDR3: CASSRLRVTDTQYF. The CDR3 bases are TGTGCCAGCAGCCGACTAAGGGTCACAGATACGCAGTATTTT.

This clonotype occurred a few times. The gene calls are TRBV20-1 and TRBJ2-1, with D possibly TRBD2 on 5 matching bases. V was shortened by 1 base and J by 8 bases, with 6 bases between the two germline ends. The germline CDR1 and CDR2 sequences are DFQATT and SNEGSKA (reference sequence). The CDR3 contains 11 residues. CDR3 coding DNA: TGCAGTGCTAGAGGGGAGTATGAGCAGTTCTTC. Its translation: CSARGEYEQFF.

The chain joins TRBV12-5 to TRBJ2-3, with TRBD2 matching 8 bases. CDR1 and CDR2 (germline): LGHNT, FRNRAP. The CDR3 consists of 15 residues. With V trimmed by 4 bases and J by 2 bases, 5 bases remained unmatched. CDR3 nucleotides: TGTGCTAGTGGTTCCTTAGCGGGATTCACAGATACGCAGTATTTT. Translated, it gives CASGSLAGFTDTQYF.

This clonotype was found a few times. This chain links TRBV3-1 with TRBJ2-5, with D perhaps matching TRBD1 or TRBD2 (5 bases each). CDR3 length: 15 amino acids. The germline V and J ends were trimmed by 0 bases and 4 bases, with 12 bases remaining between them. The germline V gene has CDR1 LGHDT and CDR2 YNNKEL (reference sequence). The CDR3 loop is CASSQDWSGRETQYF. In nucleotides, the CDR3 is TGTGCCAGCAGCCAAGATTGGTCGGGACGAGAGACCCAGTACTTC.

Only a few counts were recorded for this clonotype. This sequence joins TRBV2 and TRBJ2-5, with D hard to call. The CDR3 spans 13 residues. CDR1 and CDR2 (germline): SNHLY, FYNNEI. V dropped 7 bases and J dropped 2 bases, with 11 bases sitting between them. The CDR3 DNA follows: TGTGCCAGCACAAATGTACAGCAAGAGACCCAGTACTTC. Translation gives CASTNVQQETQYF.

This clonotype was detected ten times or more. The CDR3 sequence is CASSGGGGSNEQFF. The CDR3 DNA follows: TGCGCCAGCAGCGGTGGGGGAGGGTCCAATGAGCAGTTCTTC. The chain is built from TRBV5-1 and TRBJ2-1; 7 nucleotides agree with TRBD2. The CDR3 covers 14 residues. Germline assignment: CDR1 SGHRS and CDR2 YFSETQ. With V trimmed by 4 bases and J by 6 bases, 7 bases remained unmatched.

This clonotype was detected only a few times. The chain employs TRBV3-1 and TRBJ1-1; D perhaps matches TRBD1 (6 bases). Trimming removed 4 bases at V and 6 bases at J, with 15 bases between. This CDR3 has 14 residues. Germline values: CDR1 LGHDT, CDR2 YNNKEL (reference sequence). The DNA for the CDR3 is TGTGCCAGCAGCCCAGGGGAATTTAGTGCTGAAGCTTTCTTT. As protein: CASSPGEFSAEAFF.

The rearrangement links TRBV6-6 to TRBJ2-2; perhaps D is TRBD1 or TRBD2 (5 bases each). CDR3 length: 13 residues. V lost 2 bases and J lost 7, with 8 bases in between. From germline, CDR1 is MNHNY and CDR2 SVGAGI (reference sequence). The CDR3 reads CASSYGDGGELFF. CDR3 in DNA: TGTGCCAGCAGTTACGGGGACGGCGGGGAGCTGTTTTTT.

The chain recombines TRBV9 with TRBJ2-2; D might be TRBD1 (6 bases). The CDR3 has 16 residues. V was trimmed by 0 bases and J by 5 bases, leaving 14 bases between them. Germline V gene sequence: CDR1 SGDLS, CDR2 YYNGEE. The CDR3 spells CASSVGIRGETGELFF. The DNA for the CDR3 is TGTGCCAGCAGCGTAGGTATCAGGGGTGAGACCGGGGAGCTGTTTTTT. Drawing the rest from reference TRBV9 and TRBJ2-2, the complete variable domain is DSGVTQTPKHLITATGQRVTLRCSPRSGDLSVYWYQQSLDQGLQFLIQYYNGEERAKGNILERFSAQQFPDLHSELNLSSLELGDSALYFCASSVGIRGETGELFFGEGSRLTVL.

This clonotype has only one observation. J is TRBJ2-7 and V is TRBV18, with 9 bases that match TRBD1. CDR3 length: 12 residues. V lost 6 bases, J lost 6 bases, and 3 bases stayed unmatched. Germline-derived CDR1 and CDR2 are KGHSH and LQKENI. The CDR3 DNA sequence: TGTGCCAGCTCTACAGGGGGCGGCGAGCAGTACGTC. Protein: CASSTGGGEQYV.

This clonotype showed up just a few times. CDR3 sequence (DNA): TGTGCCAGCCGCCGAGCGGGAGGGCCTGTCAATGAGCAGTTCTTC. Translation gives CASRRAGGPVNEQFF. The chain links TRBV18 to TRBJ2-1; 10 positions agree with TRBD2. The junction had 10 bases not matched to a gene; V was cut back by 8 bases and J by 6 bases. This CDR3 has 15 amino acids. CDR1 and CDR2 from the germline V gene are KGHSH and LQKENI.

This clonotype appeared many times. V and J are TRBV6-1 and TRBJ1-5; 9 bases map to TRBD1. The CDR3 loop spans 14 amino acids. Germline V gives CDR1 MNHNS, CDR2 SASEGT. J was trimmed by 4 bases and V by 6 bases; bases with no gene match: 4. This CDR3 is CASRRQGGNQPQHF. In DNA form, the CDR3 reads TGTGCCAGCAGGAGACAGGGGGGTAATCAGCCCCAGCATTTT.

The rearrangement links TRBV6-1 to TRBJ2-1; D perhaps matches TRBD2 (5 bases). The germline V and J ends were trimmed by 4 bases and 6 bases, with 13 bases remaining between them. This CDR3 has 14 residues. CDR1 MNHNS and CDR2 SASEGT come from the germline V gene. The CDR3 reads CASSARPGGNEQFF. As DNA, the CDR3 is TGTGCCAGCAGTGCCAGACCAGGAGGCAATGAGCAGTTCTTC.

The CDR3 nucleotides are TGTGCCAGCAGTCTTGGGACTAGCGGCCACACAGATACGCAGTATTTT. It is translated as CASSLGTSGHTDTQYF. The V call is TRBV6-1, the J call TRBJ2-3, with 11 bases that match TRBD2. This CDR3 comprises 16 residues. CDR1 and CDR2 (germline): MNHNS, SASEGT. V lost 5 bases to trimming and J lost 2 bases; unmatched junction nucleotides: 6.

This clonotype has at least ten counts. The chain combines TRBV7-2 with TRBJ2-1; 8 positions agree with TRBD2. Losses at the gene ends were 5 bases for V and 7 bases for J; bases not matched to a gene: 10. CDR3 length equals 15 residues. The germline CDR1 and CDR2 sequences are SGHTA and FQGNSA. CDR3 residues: CASSPISIAGNEQFF. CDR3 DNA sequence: TGTGCCAGCAGCCCCATCTCGATAGCGGGGAATGAGCAGTTCTTC.

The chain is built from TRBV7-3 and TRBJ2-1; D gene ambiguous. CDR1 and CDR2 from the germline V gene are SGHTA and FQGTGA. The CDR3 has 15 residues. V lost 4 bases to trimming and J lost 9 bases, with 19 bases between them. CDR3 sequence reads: CASSSRVAAEAEQFF. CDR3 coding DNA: TGTGCCAGCAGCTCCCGCGTGGCGGCAGAGGCTGAGCAGTTCTTC.

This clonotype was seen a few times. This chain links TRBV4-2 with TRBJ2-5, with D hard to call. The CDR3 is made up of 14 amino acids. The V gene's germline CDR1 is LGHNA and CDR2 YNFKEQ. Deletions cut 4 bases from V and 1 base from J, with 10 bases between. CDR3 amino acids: CASSPRNGQETQYF. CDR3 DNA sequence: TGTGCCAGCAGCCCCCGTAACGGCCAAGAGACCCAGTACTTC.

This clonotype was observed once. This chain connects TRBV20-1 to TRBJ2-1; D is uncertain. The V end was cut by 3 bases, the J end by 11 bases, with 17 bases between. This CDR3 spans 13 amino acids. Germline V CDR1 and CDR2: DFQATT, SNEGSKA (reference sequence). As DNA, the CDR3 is TGCAGTGCTAGTTCAGTACAGACGAAACAGCAGTTCTTC. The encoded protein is CSASSVQTKQQFF.